These T cell receptor beta chains were read from a single sample in a study of T cell responses to AZD1222 COVID-19 vaccine. Clones were sequenced by immunoSEQ multiplex PCR, and TCRdb holds only the in-frame ones, with some missing. This sample carries 90,000 to 150,000 clones, about 90% of them seen once, and the ten largest clones take 7.5% to 9.5%. The sequencing used peripheral blood, collected on day 0 of AZD1222 vaccination. The origin of the receptors is an adult in good health. Each CDR3 is given with its conserved first and last residue. A D gene is named only where the DNA matches it firmly. The size entry is marked missing in some rows and otherwise reads once, few, many or a size class.

>NA|TRBJ1-4|NA|TRBV3-1/TRBV3-2
TGTGCCAGCAGCCAGCGGGGAGCCAATGAAAAACTGTTTTTT
CASSQRGANEKLFF
>few|TRBJ2-7|TRBD2|TRBV4-2
TGTGCCAGCAGCCAATGGGGACTAGTTACCTACGAGCAGTACTTC
CASSQWGLVTYEQYF
>NA|TRBJ1-1|NA|TRBV28
TGTGCCAGCAGTCACAGGGTCGACACTGAAGCTTTCTTT
CASSHRVDTEAFF
>NA|TRBJ1-2|TRBD1|TRBV6-5
TGTGCCAGCACCACGAACAGGGGGCTAAGTGGCTACACCTTC
CASTTNRGLSGYTF
>NA|TRBJ1-2|NA|TRBV29-1
TGCAGCGTCGTTTCGAGGGGCGCGATGGGAGGCTACACCTTC
CSVVSRGAMGGYTF
>NA|TRBJ1-3|TRBD1|TRBV7-9
TGTGCCAGCAGCTCCCAGGGGGTAGCTGGAAACACCATATATTTT
CASSSQGVAGNTIYF
>NA|TRBJ2-7|NA|TRBV19
TGTGCCAGTAGTATAGCTGATGACTACAACTACGAGCAGTACTTC
CASSIADDYNYEQYF
>few|TRBJ2-7|NA|TRBV7-9
TGTGCCAGCAGCGGGGACAACGACTACGAGCAGTACTTC
CASSGDNDYEQYF
>NA|TRBJ1-1|NA|TRBV18
TGTGCCAGCTCACCACCAGCGGCAACGAACACTGAAGCTTTCTTT
CASSPPAATNTEAFF
>NA|TRBJ1-6|NA|TRBV11-2
TGTGCCAGCAGCTTATCGGTGCTCCCCGGTTCACCCCTCCACTTT
CASSLSVLPGSPLHF
>NA|TRBJ1-2|NA|TRBV19
TGTGCCAGTAGTATAGCAGGCCGATATAACTATGGCTACACCTTC
CASSIAGRYNYGYTF
>NA|TRBJ1-1|NA|TRBV7-3
TGTGCCAGCAGCTTTGGTGGAGGAGGAAACACTGAAGCTTTCTTT
CASSFGGGGNTEAFF
>NA|TRBJ2-7|TRBD1|TRBV27
TGTGCCAGCAGTTTCCGCTGGGACAGCTTCTACGAGCAGTACTTC
CASSFRWDSFYEQYF
>NA|TRBJ1-4|NA|TRBV3-1/TRBV3-2
TGTGCCAGCAGCCAAAACAGGGTTACTAATGAAAAACTGTTTTTT
CASSQNRVTNEKLFF
>NA|TRBJ2-6|TRBD1|TRBV11-2
TGTGCCAGCAGCTGGACAGGGCCTGGGGCCAACGTCCTGACTTTC
CASSWTGPGANVLTF
>NA|TRBJ2-3|TRBD2|TRBV6-4
TGTGCCAGCAGTGACTCGACTAGCGGGGGGGCGGATACGCAGTATTTT
CASSDSTSGGADTQYF
>NA|TRBJ2-5|NA|TRBV18
TGTGCCAGCTCACCGACCGTACAAGAGACCCAGTACTTC
CASSPTVQETQYF
>once|TRBJ1-2|TRBD1|TRBV3-1/TRBV3-2
TGTGCCAGCAGCATACAGGGGTTCGGCTACACCTTC
CASSIQGFGYTF
>NA|TRBJ1-2|NA|TRBV28
TGTGCCAGCAGTTTTTGGGACTATGGCTACACCTTC
CASSFWDYGYTF
>NA|TRBJ2-1|TRBD2|TRBV6-6
TGTGCCAGCAGTCACGGTGTTAGCGGGGGTTACAATGAGCAGTTCTTC
CASSHGVSGGYNEQFF
>NA|TRBJ2-2|NA|TRBV18
TGTGCCAGCTCCCGCGACTGGGGACGGGCGACCGACACCGGGGAGCTGTTTTTT
CASSRDWGRATDTGELFF
>NA|TRBJ1-2|NA|TRBV28
TGTGCCAGCAGGATACAGGGCAGCCCCTATGGCTACACCTTC
CASRIQGSPYGYTF
>NA|TRBJ2-1|NA|TRBV19
TGTGCCAGTAGTATAGGAAGTTCACCTTACAATGAGCAGTTCTTC
CASSIGSSPYNEQFF
>NA|TRBJ2-7|NA|TRBV7-2
TGTGCCAGCAGCTCGCACTCTCCTTACGAGCAGTACTTC
CASSSHSPYEQYF
>NA|TRBJ2-1|NA|TRBV12-5
TGTGCTAGTGGTGTGTATGAGCAGTTCTTC
CASGVYEQFF
>few|TRBJ2-7|TRBD1|TRBV29-1
TGCAGCGTTGGGACAGGAACCTACGAGCAGTACTTC
CSVGTGTYEQYF
>NA|TRBJ2-7|TRBD2|TRBV4-2
TGTGCCAGCAGCTATGGACTAGCGGGACTATACGAGCAGTACTTC
CASSYGLAGLYEQYF
>NA|TRBJ1-5|TRBD1|TRBV19
TGTGCCAGTAGTGCCCAAACCAGGGGGAACAATCAGCCCCAGCATTTT
CASSAQTRGNNQPQHF
>NA|TRBJ1-6|TRBD1|TRBV30
TGTGCCTGGATGGGACAGATGAATTCACCCCTCCACTTT
CAWMGQMNSPLHF
>NA|TRBJ2-3|NA|TRBV2
TGTGCCAGCAGACCCACTAGCTCTAGCACAGATACGCAGTATTTT
CASRPTSSSTDTQYF
>NA|TRBJ2-5|NA|TRBV24-1
TGTGCCACCAGTGATTTGCTCTACGGAGAGACCCAGTACTTC
CATSDLLYGETQYF
>NA|TRBJ1-1|NA|TRBV30
TGTGCCTGGAGTCGCTCCGGGAACACTGAAGCTTTCTTT
CAWSRSGNTEAFF
>NA|TRBJ1-1|NA|TRBV14
TGTGCCAGCAGCCAACAGAGAATTGAAGCTTTCTTT
CASSQQRIEAFF
>once|TRBJ1-2|NA|TRBV20-1
TGCAGTGCTAGTGATGGCGGAGCTAACTATGGCTACACCTTC
CSASDGGANYGYTF
>NA|TRBJ2-2|NA|TRBV28
TGTGCCAGCAGTGGCAGAGGACCTCTGAACACCGGGGAGCTGTTTTTT
CASSGRGPLNTGELFF